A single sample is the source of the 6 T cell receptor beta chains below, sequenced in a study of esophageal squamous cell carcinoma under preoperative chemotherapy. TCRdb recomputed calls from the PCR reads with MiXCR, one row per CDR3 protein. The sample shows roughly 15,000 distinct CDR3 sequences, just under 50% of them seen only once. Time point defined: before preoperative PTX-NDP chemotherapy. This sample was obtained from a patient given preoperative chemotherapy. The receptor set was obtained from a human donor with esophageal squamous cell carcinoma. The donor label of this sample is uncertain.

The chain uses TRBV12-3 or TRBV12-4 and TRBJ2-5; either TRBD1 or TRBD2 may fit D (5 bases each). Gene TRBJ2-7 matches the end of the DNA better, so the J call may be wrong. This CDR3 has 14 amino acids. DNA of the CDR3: TGTGCCAGCAGTTTAGTGGCCCCAGGGAGCGAGCAGTACTTC. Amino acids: CASSLVAPGSEQYF.

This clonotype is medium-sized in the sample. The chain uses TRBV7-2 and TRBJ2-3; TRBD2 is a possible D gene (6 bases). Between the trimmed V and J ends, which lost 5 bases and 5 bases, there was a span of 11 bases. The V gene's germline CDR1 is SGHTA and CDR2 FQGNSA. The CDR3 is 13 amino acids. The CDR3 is CASSRRAGDTQYF. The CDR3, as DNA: TGTGCCAGCAGCCGGAGGGCGGGAGATACGCAGTATTTT.

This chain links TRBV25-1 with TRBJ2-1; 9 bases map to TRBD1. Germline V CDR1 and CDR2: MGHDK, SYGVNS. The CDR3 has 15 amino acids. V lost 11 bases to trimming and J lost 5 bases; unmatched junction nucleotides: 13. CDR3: CAAGKRGQGNNEQFF. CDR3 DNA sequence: TGTGCCGCCGGAAAACGGGGACAGGGTAACAATGAGCAGTTCTTC.

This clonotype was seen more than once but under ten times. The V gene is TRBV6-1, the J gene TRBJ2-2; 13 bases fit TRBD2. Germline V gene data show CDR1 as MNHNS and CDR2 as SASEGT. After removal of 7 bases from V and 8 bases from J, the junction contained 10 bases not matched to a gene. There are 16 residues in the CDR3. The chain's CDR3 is CASKEATSGGGGELFF. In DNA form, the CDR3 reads TGTGCCAGCAAAGAGGCTACTAGCGGGGGGGGGGGGGAGCTGTTTTTT.

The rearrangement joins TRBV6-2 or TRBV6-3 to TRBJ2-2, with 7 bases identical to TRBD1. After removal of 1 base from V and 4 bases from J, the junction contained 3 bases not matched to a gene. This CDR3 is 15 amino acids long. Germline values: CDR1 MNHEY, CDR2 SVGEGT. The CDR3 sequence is CASSYWAGGTGELFF. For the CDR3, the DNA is TGTGCCAGCAGTTACTGGGCAGGGGGCACCGGGGAGCTGTTTTTT.

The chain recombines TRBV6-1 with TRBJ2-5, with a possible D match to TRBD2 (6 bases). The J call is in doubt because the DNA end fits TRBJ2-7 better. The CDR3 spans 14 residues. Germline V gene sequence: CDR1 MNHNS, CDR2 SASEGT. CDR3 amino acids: CASSRGRGRYEQYF. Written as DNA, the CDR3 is TGTGCCAGCAGTCGCGGACGGGGGAGATACGAGCAGTACTTC.